A selection of T cell receptor beta chains follows, all from one sample in a study of human CD8 memory T cell subsets. TCRdb re-called the 5' RACE reads, yielding one record per CDR3 amino acid sequence without DNA. Its clone listing holds fewer than 20,000 distinct CDR3 sequences. The sample consisted of CD8+ T cells from PBMCs. Receptors were obtained from a human donor in good health. CDR3s include the opening cysteine and the closing phenylalanine or tryptophan. Size is omitted from some rows. Given values are once, few, many or a class for expanded clones.

TRBV3-1	NA	TRBJ1-1	CASSQEGASAFF
TRBV28	NA	TRBJ2-2	CASSFRQGTVAGELFF
TRBV29-1	medium-sized	TRBJ1-1	CSVEVDMATFF
TRBV7-3	NA	TRBJ2-2	CASSSSNTGELFF
TRBV6-2/TRBV6-3	NA	TRBJ1-1	CASRQSVTEAFF
TRBV28	NA	TRBJ2-7	CASSRWTYEQYF
TRBV24-1	NA	TRBJ1-1	CATSERGQYSEAFF
TRBV5-1	NA	TRBJ1-2	CASRPASSGMGYGYTF
TRBV28	NA	TRBJ2-3	CASSFLSGTDTQYF
TRBV11-3	NA	TRBJ1-1	CASSLDRGVITEAFF
TRBV10-2	NA	TRBJ2-1	CASRTGGALYNEQFF
TRBV2	NA	TRBJ2-7	CASSGRGALSYEQYF
TRBV11-3	NA	TRBJ1-1	CASSLAGVYTEAFF
TRBV7-6	NA	TRBJ2-1	CASSGTGINEQFF
TRBV7-2	NA	TRBJ1-1	CASSAIRFAVNTEAFF
TRBV20-1	NA	TRBJ2-1	CSARDPFVISEEGNEQFF
TRBV6-6	medium-sized	TRBJ2-3	CASSYSSADTQYF
TRBV4-1	NA	TRBJ2-7	CASSHGPGQGDEQYF
TRBV7-3	NA	TRBJ2-1	CASSPGQGADNEQFF
TRBV28	NA	TRBJ1-5	CASSPPEQGEPPQHF
TRBV7-9	NA	TRBJ2-3	CASTSQGGLDTQYF
TRBV7-9	NA	TRBJ2-1	CASSSTSGSNEQFF
TRBV29-1	NA	TRBJ2-5	CSVVRGSQETQYF
TRBV7-9	medium-sized	TRBJ1-2	CASSFDSPNYGYTF
TRBV20-1	NA	TRBJ2-2	CSARGLVTGELFF
TRBV29-1	NA	TRBJ2-7	CSVLRGRGEQYF
TRBV29-1	medium-sized	TRBJ1-1	CSVDWGKGALEAFF
TRBV6-5	NA	TRBJ1-1	CASSYSSDDIEMNTEAFF
TRBV7-9	NA	TRBJ2-7	CASSLEASRFAYEQYF
TRBV9	NA	TRBJ2-1	CASSEGTQGGYNEQFF
TRBV30	NA	TRBJ1-1	CAWSVPAPEAFF
TRBV19	NA	TRBJ1-1	CASSIPAFGQKDTEAFF
TRBV6-5	NA	TRBJ2-7	CASSRVAGVDEQYF
TRBV19	NA	TRBJ1-5	CASSLEGTLPNQPQHF
TRBV27	NA	TRBJ1-6	CASSPGTGGGSPLHF
TRBV12-3/TRBV12-4	NA	TRBJ2-3	CASSLGAGLAGDGRTDTQYF
TRBV15	NA	TRBJ2-2	CATSTRPGELFF
TRBV28	NA	TRBJ1-1	CASSFRIQNTEAFF
TRBV28	NA	TRBJ2-3	CASSRTGSDTQYF
TRBV13	medium-sized	TRBJ2-1	CASSLVEGSRDEQFF
TRBV27	NA	TRBJ2-7	CATGQLNYEQYF
TRBV6-5	NA	TRBJ2-1	CASTPGGVGGIEQFF
TRBV6-1	NA	TRBJ1-3	CASSEIGGDELYF
TRBV20-1	NA	TRBJ2-7	CSARDRTSGNYEQYF
TRBV7-8	NA	TRBJ1-5	CASSAGQGTRPQHF
TRBV28	NA	TRBJ1-6	CASTLRDHPSPLHF
TRBV19	NA	TRBJ2-2	CASSIGDGELFF
TRBV6-2/TRBV6-3	NA	TRBJ2-7	CASSWAGVVYEQYF
TRBV9	NA	TRBJ2-2	CASSPNRAVGELFF
TRBV20-1	NA	TRBJ2-1	CSASRLAGYNEQFF